This TCR beta chain originates from a study of CD8 T cells in Susac syndrome (dated 2019 in TCRdb). About the investigation overall: Repertoire sequencing was used to test whether CD8+ T cell activation and differentiation in Susac syndrome was antigen driven. What the authors observed across the whole study: The number of individuals in the TCR sequencing and HLA analysis was recognized as being relatively small.

High-throughput TCR beta sequencing profiled peripheral blood CD8+ and CD4+ T cells from healthy donors, Susac syndrome patients and multiple sclerosis patients. The healthy donors served as controls matched for age and sex. CD8+ TEMRA cells were enriched by FACS, while bulk CD8+ and CD4+ T cells were purified by magnetic negative isolation. Blood was drawn into EDTA tubes, processed within 24 hours, and PBMCs were isolated by density gradient centrifugation. PBMCs intended for TCR sequencing were frozen in liquid nitrogen and were later thawed in a 37 degrees C water bath. The sorted or isolated CD4+, CD8+ and CD8+ TEMRA cells had a purity of 90% or higher. The CDR3, from cysteine to phenylalanine, totals 13 residues. The sequence is cut down to CDR3 DNA, 39 bases in frame from base 1. According to the germline V gene, CDR1 reads SQVTM and CDR2 reads ANQGSEA. A distance of 11 bases separates the germline ends of V and J, which lose 0 bases and 6 bases respectively.

RNA was extracted using the RNeasy kit, and about 0.45 to 1 microgram was reverse transcribed with random hexamers. The immunoSEQ multiplex PCR assay, covering 54 Vbeta and 13 Jbeta segments, was used to amplify TCR beta CDR3 regions. PCR amplification bias was corrected by using a synthetic template baseline for primer optimization and computational correction. As for the authors' bioinformatics: Reads were assigned to V, D and J genes according to IMGT and analyzed in immunoSEQ Analyzer, with only productive sequences retained. Clonality was calculated as one minus the Shannon entropy normalized by log2 of the number of productive unique sequences. For each patient and control, public and private clones were evaluated within the 100 most prevalent clones. A clone was defined as Susac-specific if it was absent from the healthy and MS cohorts, from roughly 980 published viral clones and from other ImmuneACCESS disease sequences. Using fastp at Q25 and MiXCR, TCRdb reprocessed the public reads and kept productive beta chains. All rows with the same CDR3 protein become a single entry with the most common DNA and genes. The V and J calls were determined by TCRdb, not by the authors. Here the sample has about 200,000 distinct CDR3 sequences; 95% occur a single time. Of the sample, 0.1% is held by the ten largest clones.

Comments on this clonotype: Its binding antigen is unknown. Base qualities are not provided; no much larger clone lies one nucleotide away.

Input material: CD4+ T cells from PBMCs. The sequence links TRBV29-1 to TRBJ1-2; matching of 6 bases hints at TRBD1 as the D gene. This TCR was recovered from a human donor in good health. The nucleotide sequence reads as follows: TGCAGCGTTGAAGATACAGGGATAGATGGCTACACCTTC. Its translation is CSVEDTGIDGYTF. Here the CDR3 is joined to the reference TRBV29-1 and TRBJ1-2 genes, and the full variable domain is: SAVISQKPSRDICQRGTSLTIQCQVDSQVTMMFWYRQQPGQSLTLIATANQGSEATYESGFVIDKFPISRPNLTFSTLTVSNMSPEDSSIYLCSVEDTGIDGYTFGSGTRLTVV.